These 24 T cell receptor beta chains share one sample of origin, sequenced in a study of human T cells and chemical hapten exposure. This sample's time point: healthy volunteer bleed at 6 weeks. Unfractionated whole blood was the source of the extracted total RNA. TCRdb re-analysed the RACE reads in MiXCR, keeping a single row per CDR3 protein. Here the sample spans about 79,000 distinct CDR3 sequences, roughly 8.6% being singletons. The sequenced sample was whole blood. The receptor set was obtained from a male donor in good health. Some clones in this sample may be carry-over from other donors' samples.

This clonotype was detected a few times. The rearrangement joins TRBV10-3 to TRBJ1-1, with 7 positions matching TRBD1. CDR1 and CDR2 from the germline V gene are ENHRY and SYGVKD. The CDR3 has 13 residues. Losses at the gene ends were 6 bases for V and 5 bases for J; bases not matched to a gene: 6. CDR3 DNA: TGTGCCATCAGCGGGGACAGTAGAACTGAAGCTTTCTTT. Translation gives CAISGDSRTEAFF.

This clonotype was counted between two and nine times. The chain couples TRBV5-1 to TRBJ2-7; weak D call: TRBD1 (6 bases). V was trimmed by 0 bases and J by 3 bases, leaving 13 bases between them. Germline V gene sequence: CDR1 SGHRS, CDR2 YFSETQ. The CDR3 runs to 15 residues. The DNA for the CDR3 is TGCGCCAGCAGCTTGGGGACAGTCGGGGACTACGAGCAGTACTTC. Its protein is CASSLGTVGDYEQYF.

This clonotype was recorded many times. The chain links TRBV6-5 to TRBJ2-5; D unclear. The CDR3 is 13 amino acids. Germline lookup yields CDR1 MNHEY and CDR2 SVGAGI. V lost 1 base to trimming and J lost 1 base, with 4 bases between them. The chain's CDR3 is CASSYFSQETQYF. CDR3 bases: TGTGCCAGCAGTTACTTCAGCCAAGAGACCCAGTACTTC.

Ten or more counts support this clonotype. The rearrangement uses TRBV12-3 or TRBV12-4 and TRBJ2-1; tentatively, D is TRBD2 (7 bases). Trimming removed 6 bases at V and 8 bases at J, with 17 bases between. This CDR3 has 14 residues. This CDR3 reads CASRSLPGGDEQFF. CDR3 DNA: TGTGCCAGCAGGTCACTACCGGGGGGCGATGAGCAGTTCTTC.

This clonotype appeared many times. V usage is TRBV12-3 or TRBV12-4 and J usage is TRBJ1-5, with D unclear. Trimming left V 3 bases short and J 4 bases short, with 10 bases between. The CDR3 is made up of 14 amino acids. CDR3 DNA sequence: TGTGCCAGCAGTTTTCGTGGACTTAATCAGCCCCAGCATTTT. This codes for CASSFRGLNQPQHF.

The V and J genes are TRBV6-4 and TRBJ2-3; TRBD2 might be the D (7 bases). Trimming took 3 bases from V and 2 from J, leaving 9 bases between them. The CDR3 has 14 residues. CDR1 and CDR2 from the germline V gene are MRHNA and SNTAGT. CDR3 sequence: CASSEGGHTDTQYF. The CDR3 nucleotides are TGTGCCAGCAGTGAGGGGGGGCACACAGATACGCAGTATTTT.

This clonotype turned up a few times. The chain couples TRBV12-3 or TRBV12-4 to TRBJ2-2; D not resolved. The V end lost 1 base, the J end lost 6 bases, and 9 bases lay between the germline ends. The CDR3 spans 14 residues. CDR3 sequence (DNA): TGTGCCAGCAGTTTAGGGCAGTTACCCGGGGAGCTGTTTTTT. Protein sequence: CASSLGQLPGELFF.

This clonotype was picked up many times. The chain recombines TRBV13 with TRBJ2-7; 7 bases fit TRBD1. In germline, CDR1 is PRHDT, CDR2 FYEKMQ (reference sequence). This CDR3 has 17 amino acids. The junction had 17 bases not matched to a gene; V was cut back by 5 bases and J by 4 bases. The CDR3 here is CASSDSTRQGTGYEQYF. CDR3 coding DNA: TGTGCCAGCAGCGACAGCACCCGACAGGGTACCGGTTACGAGCAGTACTTC.

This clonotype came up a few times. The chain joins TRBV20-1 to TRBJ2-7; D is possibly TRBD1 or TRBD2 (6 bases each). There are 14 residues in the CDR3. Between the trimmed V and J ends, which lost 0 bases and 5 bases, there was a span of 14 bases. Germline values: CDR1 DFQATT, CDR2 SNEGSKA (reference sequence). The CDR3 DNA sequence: TGCAGTGCTAGAGATGGGCGGAGGGGGGACGAGCAGTACTTC. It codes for CSARDGRRGDEQYF.

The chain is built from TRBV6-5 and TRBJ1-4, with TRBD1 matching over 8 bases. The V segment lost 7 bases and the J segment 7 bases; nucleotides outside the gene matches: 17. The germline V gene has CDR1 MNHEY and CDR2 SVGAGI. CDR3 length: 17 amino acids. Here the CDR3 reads CASTNPTPGGGIEKLFF. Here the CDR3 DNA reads TGTGCCAGCACCAACCCTACCCCAGGGGGCGGGATTGAAAAACTGTTTTTT.

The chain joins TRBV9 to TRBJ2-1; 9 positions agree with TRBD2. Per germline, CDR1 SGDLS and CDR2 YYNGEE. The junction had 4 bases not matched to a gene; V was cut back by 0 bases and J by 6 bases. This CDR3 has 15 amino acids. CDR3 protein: CASSVGRGGLNEQFF. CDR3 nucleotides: TGTGCCAGCAGCGTAGGGCGGGGGGGCCTCAATGAGCAGTTCTTC.

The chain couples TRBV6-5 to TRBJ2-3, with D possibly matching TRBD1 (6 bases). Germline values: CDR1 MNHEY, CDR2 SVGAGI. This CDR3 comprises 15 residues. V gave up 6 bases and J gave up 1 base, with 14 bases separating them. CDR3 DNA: TGTGCCAGCAGCGTTACAGGGTGGGGCACAGATACGCAGTATTTT. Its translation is CASSVTGWGTDTQYF.

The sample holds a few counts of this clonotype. The DNA for the CDR3 is TGTGCCAGCTCACCAAAGGGGACCGCTGAAGCTTTCTTT. Translated: CASSPKGTAEAFF. The rearrangement joins TRBV18 to TRBJ1-1; the D gene is possibly TRBD1 (5 bases). The CDR3 contains 13 residues. V was pared by 2 bases and J by 6 bases, with 10 bases between. CDR1 and CDR2 (germline): KGHSH, LQKENI. The whole variable domain, remainder taken from reference TRBV18 and TRBJ1-1, is NAGVMQNPRHLVRRRGQEARLRCSPMKGHSHVYWYRQLPEEGLKFMVYLQKENIIDESGMPKERFSAEFPKEGPSILRIQQVVRGDSAAYFCASSPKGTAEAFFGQGTRLTVV.

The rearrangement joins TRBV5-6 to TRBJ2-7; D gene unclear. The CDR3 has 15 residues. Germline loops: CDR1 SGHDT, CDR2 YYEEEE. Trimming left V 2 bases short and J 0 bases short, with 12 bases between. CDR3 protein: CASSFGGPSSYEQYF. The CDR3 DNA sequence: TGTGCCAGCAGCTTCGGCGGCCCTAGCTCCTACGAGCAGTACTTC.

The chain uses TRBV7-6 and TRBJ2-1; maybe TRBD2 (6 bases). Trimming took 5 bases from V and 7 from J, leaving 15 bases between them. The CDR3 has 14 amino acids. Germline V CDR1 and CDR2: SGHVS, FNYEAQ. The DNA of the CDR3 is TGTGCCAGCAGCGCCTTGACTAGGGGTAATGAGCAGTTCTTC. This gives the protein CASSALTRGNEQFF.

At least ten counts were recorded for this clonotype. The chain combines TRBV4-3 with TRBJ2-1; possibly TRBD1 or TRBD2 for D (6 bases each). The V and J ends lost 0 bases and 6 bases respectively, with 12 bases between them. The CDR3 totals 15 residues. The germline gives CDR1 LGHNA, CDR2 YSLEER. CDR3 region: CASSQDAGQFNEQFF. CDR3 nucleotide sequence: TGCGCCAGCAGCCAAGACGCGGGACAATTCAATGAGCAGTTCTTC.

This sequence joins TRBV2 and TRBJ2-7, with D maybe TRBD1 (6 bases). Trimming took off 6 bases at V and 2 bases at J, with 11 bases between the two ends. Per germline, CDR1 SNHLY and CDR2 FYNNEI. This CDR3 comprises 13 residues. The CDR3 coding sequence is TGTGCCAGCAGCAGGGACAAGGCCTACGAGCAGTACTTC. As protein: CASSRDKAYEQYF.

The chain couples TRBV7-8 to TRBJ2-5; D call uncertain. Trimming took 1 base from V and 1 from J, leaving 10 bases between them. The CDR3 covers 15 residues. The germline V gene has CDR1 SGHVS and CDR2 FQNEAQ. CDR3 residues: CASSLGWAAQETQYF. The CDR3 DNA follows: TGTGCCAGCAGCTTAGGATGGGCCGCCCAAGAGACCCAGTACTTC.

The CDR3 is CASSLVWGRTETQYF. CDR3 DNA sequence: TGTGCCAGCAGCTTAGTTTGGGGGCGCACGGAGACCCAGTACTTC. The genes are TRBV7-8 and TRBJ2-5, with TRBD1 as a possible D gene (6 bases). CDR3 size: 15 residues. Germline V CDR1 and CDR2: SGHVS, FQNEAQ. Trimming removed 1 base at V and 5 bases at J, with 14 bases between. The variable domain in full, completed from reference TRBV7-8 and TRBJ2-5, reads GAGVSQSPRYKVAKRGQDVALRCDPISGHVSLFWYQQALGQGPEFLTYFQNEAQLDKSGLPSDRFFAERPEGSVSTLKIQRTQQEDSAVYLCASSLVWGRTETQYFGPGTRLLVL.

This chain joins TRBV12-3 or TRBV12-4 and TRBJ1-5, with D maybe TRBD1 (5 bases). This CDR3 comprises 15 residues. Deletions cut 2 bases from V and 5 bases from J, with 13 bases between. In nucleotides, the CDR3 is TGTGCCAGCAGTTTATTGGCGGGACCCGATCAGCCCCAGCATTTT. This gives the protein CASSLLAGPDQPQHF.

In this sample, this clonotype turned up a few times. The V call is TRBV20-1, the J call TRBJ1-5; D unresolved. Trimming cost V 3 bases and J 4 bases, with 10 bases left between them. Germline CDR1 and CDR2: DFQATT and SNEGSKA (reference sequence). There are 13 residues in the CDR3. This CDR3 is CSASPQVNQPQHF. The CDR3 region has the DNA TGCAGTGCTAGTCCGCAGGTTAATCAGCCCCAGCATTTT.

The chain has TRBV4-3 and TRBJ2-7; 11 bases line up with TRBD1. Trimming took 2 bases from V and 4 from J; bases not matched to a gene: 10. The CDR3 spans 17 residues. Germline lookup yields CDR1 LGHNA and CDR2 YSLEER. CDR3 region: CASSQWDRGTMLYEQYF. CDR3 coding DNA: TGCGCCAGCAGCCAATGGGACAGGGGGACGATGTTGTACGAGCAGTACTTC.

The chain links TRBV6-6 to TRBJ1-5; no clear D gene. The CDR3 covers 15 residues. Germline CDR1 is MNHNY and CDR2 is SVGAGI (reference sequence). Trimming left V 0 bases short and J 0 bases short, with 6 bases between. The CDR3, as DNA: TGTGCCAGCAGTTACTCTTGGGATAGCAATCAGCCCCAGCATTTT. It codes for CASSYSWDSNQPQHF.

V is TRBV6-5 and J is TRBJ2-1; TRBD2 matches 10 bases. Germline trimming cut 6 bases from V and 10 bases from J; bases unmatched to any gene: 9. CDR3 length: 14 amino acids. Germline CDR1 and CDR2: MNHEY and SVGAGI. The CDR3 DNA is TGTGCCAGCAGCCCGACTAGCGGGTTGGGCGAGCAGTTCTTC. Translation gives CASSPTSGLGEQFF.